One sample yielded the 30 T cell receptor beta chains listed below, sequenced in a study of blood T cell repertoires in COVID-19. Sequencing used immunoSEQ multiplex PCR; TCRdb keeps in-frame clones, though not all of them. Here the sample spans around 250,000 clones, approximately 88% being singletons. Sequencing was performed on PBMCs or T cells enriched from blood (not recorded which). The source of these receptors is a woman aged 40 to 50 with acute COVID-19.

The V and J genes are TRBV7-3 and TRBJ2-3; no clear D gene. CDR3 length: 14 amino acids. V was pared by 5 bases and J by 0 bases, with 9 bases between. CDR1 and CDR2 (germline): SGHTA, FQGTGA. The CDR3 bases are TGTGCCAGCAGCCCGACGACTAGCACAGATACGCAGTATTTT. This codes for CASSPTTSTDTQYF. The complete variable domain, with remaining parts taken from reference TRBV7-3 and TRBJ2-3, reads GAGVSQTPSNKVTEKGKYVELRCDPISGHTALYWYRQSLGQGPEFLIYFQGTGAADDSGLPNDRFFAVRPEGSVSTLKIQRTERGDSAVYLCASSPTTSTDTQYFGPGTRLTVL.

The V call is TRBV18, the J call TRBJ1-4; D is uncertain. Per germline, CDR1 KGHSH and CDR2 LQKENI. The CDR3 extends over 14 amino acids. The V and J ends lost 4 bases and 0 bases respectively, with 6 bases between them. Here the CDR3 DNA reads TGTGCCAGCTCACTTCGGTCAACTAATGAAAAACTGTTTTTT. Encoded protein: CASSLRSTNEKLFF.

The chain joins TRBV7-9 to TRBJ1-1; the match to TRBD1 covers 11 bases. The trim removed 5 bases at V and 4 bases at J, leaving 12 bases unmatched. Germline V gene lookup returns CDR1 SEHNR and CDR2 FQNEAQ (reference sequence). The length of the CDR3 is 17 residues. The CDR3 here is CASSPAPWDRGSTEAFF. CDR3 in DNA: TGTGCCAGCAGCCCAGCACCGTGGGACAGGGGGTCCACTGAAGCTTTCTTT.

The chain links TRBV7-9 to TRBJ2-1; perhaps TRBD1 as D (5 bases). V shed 2 bases and J shed 6 bases, with 5 bases lying between them. In germline, CDR1 is SEHNR, CDR2 FQNEAQ (reference sequence). CDR3 length: 12 residues. The CDR3 here is CASSLQGNEQFF. The CDR3 DNA follows: TGTGCCAGCAGCTTACAGGGCAATGAGCAGTTCTTC.

This sequence joins TRBV2 and TRBJ2-1; 10 bases agree with TRBD2. Germline trimming cut 5 bases from V and 9 bases from J; bases unmatched to any gene: 7. There are 14 residues in the CDR3. CDR1 and CDR2 (germline): SNHLY, FYNNEI. Here the CDR3 DNA reads TGTGCCAGCAGTAAGCTAGCGGGAGTTACTGAGCAGTTCTTC. It yields the protein CASSKLAGVTEQFF.

This chain uses TRBV27 with TRBJ1-3; TRBD1 matches 7 bases. V dropped 8 bases and J dropped 0; count of bases not matched to a gene: 10. This CDR3 is 16 amino acids long. Germline CDR1 and CDR2: MNHEY and SMNVEV (reference sequence). The CDR3 sequence: CASARDSPYSGNTIYF. The CDR3 coding sequence is TGTGCCAGCGCTCGGGACAGCCCGTACTCTGGAAACACCATATATTTT.

This clone is a singleton in its sample. As DNA, the CDR3 is TGTGCCAGTAGTATAGGGGGCTACGCCTATGGCTACACCTTC. Translated, it gives CASSIGGYAYGYTF. The gene calls are TRBV19 and TRBJ1-2, with D perhaps TRBD1 (5 bases). The CDR3 extends over 14 amino acids. Germline V CDR1 and CDR2: LNHDA, SQIVND (reference sequence). Trimming stripped 1 base from V and 4 bases from J, with 10 bases between.

The genes are TRBV7-8 and TRBJ1-1; no clear D. V was shortened by 4 bases and J by 3 bases, with 15 bases between the two germline ends. From germline, CDR1 is SGHVS and CDR2 FQNEAQ. The CDR3 length is 15 residues. Here the CDR3 reads CASSYQNRRYTEAFF. The CDR3 DNA reads as TGTGCCAGCAGCTATCAAAACAGACGATACACTGAAGCTTTCTTT.

This rearrangement joins TRBV5-1 to TRBJ1-4; 9 nucleotides match TRBD1. Germline trimming cut 2 bases from V and 3 bases from J; bases unmatched to any gene: 5. Germline V gene data show CDR1 as SGHRS and CDR2 as YFSETQ. This CDR3 has 16 residues. The CDR3 DNA reads TGCGCCAGCAGCTTACAGGGGGCGTATTCTAATGAAAAACTGTTTTTT. This codes for CASSLQGAYSNEKLFF.

The gene calls are TRBV30 and TRBJ1-3, with 9 bases matching TRBD1. The germline gives CDR1 GTSNPN, CDR2 SVGIG (reference sequence). With 8 bases clipped from V and 4 bases from J, the junction kept 3 bases outside the gene matches. The CDR3 totals 12 residues. CDR3 bases: TGTGCCGGGACAGGGCAAGGAAACACCATATATTTT. Its translation: CAGTGQGNTIYF.

This clone appeared a few times. This rearrangement joins TRBV5-1 to TRBJ2-7; 7 bases map to TRBD1. V shed 5 bases and J 2 bases; nucleotides not matched to a gene: 7. CDR1 and CDR2 (germline): SGHRS, YFSETQ. CDR3 length: 14 amino acids. For the CDR3, the DNA is TGCGCCAGCAGGTCGACAGGGCAGACCTACGAGCAGTACTTC. Translating gives CASRSTGQTYEQYF.

V and J are TRBV11-2 and TRBJ1-2; D not certain. CDR3 size: 15 residues. Germline loops: CDR1 SGHAT, CDR2 FQNNGV. V lost 5 bases and J 1 base, leaving 14 bases between the germline ends. The CDR3 region has the DNA TGTGCCAGCAGCCCTGAACCCGGACTTAACTATGGCTACACCTTC. This encodes CASSPEPGLNYGYTF.

The chain carries TRBV3-1 (or the pseudogene TRBV3-2) and TRBJ1-1; D is perhaps TRBD1 (6 bases). Germline V CDR1 and CDR2: LGHDT, YNNKEL (reference sequence). With 0 bases removed from V and 5 bases from J, the gap between germline ends came to 13 bases. The CDR3 is made up of 15 amino acids. CDR3 protein: CASSQDSRGWTEAFF. DNA of the CDR3: TGTGCCAGCAGCCAAGATAGCAGGGGTTGGACTGAAGCTTTCTTT.

The chain couples TRBV6-4 to TRBJ2-3; 8 bases agree with TRBD2. The V gene's germline CDR1 is MRHNA and CDR2 SNTAGT. CDR3 length: 15 amino acids. V trimming: 4 bases; J trimming: 1 base; junction bases outside the gene matches: 4. CDR3 amino acids: CASSAGAGGTDTQYF. Here the CDR3 DNA reads TGTGCCAGCAGTGCCGGAGCGGGAGGCACAGATACGCAGTATTTT.

The chain couples TRBV7-2 to TRBJ2-4; TRBD1 might be the D (5 bases). This CDR3 has 11 residues. CDR1 is SGHTA, CDR2 FQGNSA, per germline. The V and J ends lost 4 bases and 9 bases respectively, with 7 bases between them. CDR3 amino acids: CASSSTVIQYF. In nucleotides, the CDR3 is TGTGCCAGCAGCTCGACAGTCATTCAGTACTTC. The full variable domain, in which reference TRBV7-2 and TRBJ2-4 provide the parts outside the CDR3, is GAGVSQSPSNKVTEKGKDVELRCDPISGHTALYWYRQSLGQGLEFLIYFQGNSAPDKSGLPSDRFSAERTGGSVSTLTIQRTQQEDSAVYLCASSSTVIQYFGAGTRLSVL.

The chain employs TRBV5-6 and TRBJ1-3; no clear D. Trimming stripped 5 bases from V and 0 bases from J, with 9 bases between. This CDR3 spans 14 amino acids. Per germline, CDR1 SGHDT and CDR2 YYEEEE. Here the CDR3 reads CASSQDFSGNTIYF. CDR3 in DNA: TGTGCCAGCAGTCAAGACTTCTCTGGAAACACCATATATTTT.

The chain's CDR3 is CASSFTSGGLNYGYTF. CDR3 in DNA: TGTGCCAGCAGCTTCACCTCAGGGGGCCTAAACTATGGCTACACCTTC. The rearrangement joins TRBV7-3 to TRBJ1-2; 8 bases match TRBD1. Germline CDR1 reads SGHTA; CDR2 reads FQGTGA. The CDR3 contains 16 residues. Trimming at V came to 3 bases and at J to 2 bases, leaving 8 bases not matched to a gene.

This clone was recorded only once. The CDR3 coding sequence is TGCAGTGCTAGTCCGGGACAATCGGGAGGCACTGAAGCTTTCTTT. It encodes CSASPGQSGGTEAFF. The V call is TRBV20-1, the J call TRBJ1-1, with TRBD1 as a possible D gene (6 bases). This CDR3 spans 15 amino acids. Per the germline V gene, CDR1 is DFQATT and CDR2 is SNEGSKA (reference sequence). The V gene lost 3 bases and the J gene lost 4 bases, with 18 bases spanning the gap.

The chain uses TRBV5-5 and TRBJ2-4; D is perhaps TRBD2 (5 bases). Per germline, CDR1 SGHKS and CDR2 YYEKEE (reference sequence). The CDR3 runs to 15 residues. The V gene lost 3 bases and the J gene lost 5 bases, with 15 bases spanning the gap. Written as DNA, the CDR3 is TGTGCCAGCAGCTCTCCGCTAGCCGCTCAAAACATTCAGTACTTC. This translates into CASSSPLAAQNIQYF.

The rearrangement uses TRBV5-6 and TRBJ2-2; 8 nucleotides line up with TRBD2. This CDR3 contains 17 residues. V shed 1 base, J shed 0 bases, and the junction held 5 bases outside the gene matches. Germline CDR1 is SGHDT and CDR2 is YYEEEE. The CDR3 is CASSLSSGKANTGELFF. Written as DNA, the CDR3 is TGTGCCAGCAGCTTGAGTAGCGGGAAAGCGAACACCGGGGAGCTGTTTTTT.

This rearrangement joins TRBV29-1 to TRBJ2-6, with TRBD2 matching 9 bases. V was clipped by 7 bases and J by 3 bases; unmatched bases: 7. The V gene's germline CDR1 is SQVTM and CDR2 ANQGSEA. CDR3 length equals 15 residues. Here the CDR3 reads CSALAGAFGANVLTF. In DNA, the CDR3 is TGCAGCGCATTAGCGGGAGCCTTTGGGGCCAACGTCCTGACTTTC.

This chain links TRBV7-2 with TRBJ2-1, with unresolved D. Germline V gives CDR1 SGHTA, CDR2 FQGNSA. This CDR3 spans 13 amino acids. The V end was cut by 4 bases, the J end by 0 bases, with 4 bases between. The CDR3 protein is CASSSNSYNEQFF. The CDR3 coding sequence is TGTGCCAGCAGCTCAAACTCCTACAATGAGCAGTTCTTC.

This chain uses TRBV29-1 with TRBJ2-6, with D maybe TRBD1 (6 bases). Trimming took 7 bases from V and 0 from J, leaving 16 bases between them. CDR1 is SQVTM, CDR2 ANQGSEA, per germline. This CDR3 is 16 amino acids long. CDR3 region: CSASRDIDSGANVLTF. CDR3 nucleotides: TGCAGCGCAAGCCGGGACATAGACTCTGGGGCCAACGTCCTGACTTTC.

The rearrangement joins TRBV4-3 to TRBJ2-5, with 10 nucleotides matching TRBD2. V lost 0 bases to trimming and J lost 2 bases; unmatched junction nucleotides: 9. Germline CDR1 LGHNA, CDR2 YSLEER. The CDR3 contains 18 residues. In nucleotides, the CDR3 is TGCGCCAGCAGCCAAGATACAGCGGGAGGGCCGGGGCAAGAGACCCAGTACTTC. This gives the protein CASSQDTAGGPGQETQYF.

The chain links TRBV2 to TRBJ1-3, with 8 nucleotides matching TRBD1. The trim removed 10 bases at V and 0 bases at J, leaving 8 bases unmatched. There are 15 residues in the CDR3. Germline V lookup: CDR1 SNHLY, CDR2 FYNNEI. As DNA, the CDR3 is TGTGCCACCCGAGGACAGGGAGGCTCTGGAAACACCATATATTTT. This sequence encodes CATRGQGGSGNTIYF.

The chain combines TRBV9 with TRBJ2-7; 12 positions match TRBD2. The CDR3 runs 16 residues. Trimming took 2 bases from V and 2 from J; bases not matched to a gene: 5. Germline values: CDR1 SGDLS, CDR2 YYNGEE. CDR3 in DNA: TGTGCCAGCAGCGTCTCTTGGACTAGCGGGACCTACGAGCAGTACTTC. Its translation is CASSVSWTSGTYEQYF.

As DNA, the CDR3 is TGTGCCAGCTCACCAACCGGGGGGATAGAGACCCAGTACTTC. Encoded protein: CASSPTGGIETQYF. This sequence joins TRBV18 and TRBJ2-5, with 7 bases matching TRBD2. From germline, CDR1 is KGHSH and CDR2 LQKENI. This CDR3 is 14 amino acids long. V was clipped by 2 bases and J by 4 bases; unmatched bases: 4.

The chain is built from TRBV7-2 and TRBJ2-7; D is possibly TRBD2 (6 bases). Germline CDR1 SGHTA, CDR2 FQGNSA. The CDR3 runs 14 residues. Trimming pared 1 base from V and 7 bases from J, leaving 14 bases between. The CDR3 DNA reads as TGTGCCAGCAGCTTAGTAGCCGGGGCGGGGGAGCAGTACGTC. Protein product: CASSLVAGAGEQYV.

V gene TRBV30 combines with J gene TRBJ1-3; no clear D gene. Germline values: CDR1 GTSNPN, CDR2 SVGIG (reference sequence). Deletions cut 2 bases from V and 1 base from J, with 12 bases between. The CDR3 contains 15 residues. This CDR3 is CAWSPLLLSGNTIYF. Here the CDR3 DNA reads TGTGCCTGGAGTCCCCTATTACTATCTGGAAACACCATATATTTT.

In the case of this clone: The sample has other DNA sequences that encode this CDR3 too. V gene TRBV2 combines with J gene TRBJ2-7, with D hard to call. This CDR3 is 12 amino acids long. Germline V lookup: CDR1 SNHLY, CDR2 FYNNEI. V lost 2 bases, J lost 0 bases, and 2 bases lay in between. For the CDR3, the DNA is TGTGCCAGCAGTGAACTCTCCTACGAGCAGTACGTC. Translation: CASSELSYEQYV.